This T cell receptor (beta chain) stems from a study of T cells after yellow fever vaccination. General study points: Reappearing after the booster were most of the clones from primary vaccination (around 95% CD4, 85% to 90% CD8). The secondary response was weaker, and its peak arrived faster, on day 5 versus 15. Contamination by abundant bulk-population clonotypes could be present in FACS-sorted repertoires.

A universal primer site and UMIs were added as TCR cDNA was made by 5'RACE template switching. TCRdb called the 5' RACE reads again in MiXCR, with one record for every CDR3 protein. The data contain roughly 170,000 distinct CDR3 sequences, approximately 6.2% of them singletons. In germline, CDR1 is MNHNS, CDR2 SASEGT. There are 12 residues in the CDR3. This clonotype was observed at least ten times. Its antigen remains unidentified. Compared with germline, one end of the junction differs, possibly owing to a read error. Material: CD4+ T cells sorted from PBMCs, obtained on the day of the first yellow fever vaccination. The chain joins TRBV6-1 to TRBJ2-5; D is uncertain. The origin of this receptor is a young man who received the YFV17D yellow fever vaccine. CDR3 in amino acids: CASREDPLTQYF. CDR3 coding DNA: TGTGCCAGCAGGGAAGACCCGTTGACCCAGTACTTC.